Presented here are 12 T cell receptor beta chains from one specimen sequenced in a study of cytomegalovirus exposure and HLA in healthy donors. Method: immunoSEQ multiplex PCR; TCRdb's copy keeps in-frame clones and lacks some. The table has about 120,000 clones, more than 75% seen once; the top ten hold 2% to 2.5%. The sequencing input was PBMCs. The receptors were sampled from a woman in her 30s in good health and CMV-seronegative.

The CDR3 here is CASSLTSGVWYEQYF. The CDR3 DNA sequence: TGCGCCAGCAGCCTTACTAGCGGGGTTTGGTACGAGCAGTACTTC. V usage is TRBV5-1 and J usage is TRBJ2-7; 10 bases are a match to TRBD2. In germline, CDR1 is SGHRS, CDR2 YFSETQ. V was clipped by 4 bases and J by 4 bases; unmatched bases: 8. CDR3 length: 15 residues. The full variable domain, its missing parts supplied by reference TRBV5-1 and TRBJ2-7, is KAGVTQTPRYLIKTRGQQVTLSCSPISGHRSVSWYQQTPGQGLQFLFEYFSETQRNKGNFPGRFSGRQFSNSRSEMNVSTLELGDSALYLCASSLTSGVWYEQYFGPGTRLTVT.

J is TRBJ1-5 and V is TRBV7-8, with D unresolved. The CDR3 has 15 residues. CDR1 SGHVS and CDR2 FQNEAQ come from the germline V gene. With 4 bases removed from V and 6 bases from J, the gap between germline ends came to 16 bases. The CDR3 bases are TGTGCCAGCAGCTACCAGGCGGTAGAGGGTCAGCCCCAGCATTTT. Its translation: CASSYQAVEGQPQHF.

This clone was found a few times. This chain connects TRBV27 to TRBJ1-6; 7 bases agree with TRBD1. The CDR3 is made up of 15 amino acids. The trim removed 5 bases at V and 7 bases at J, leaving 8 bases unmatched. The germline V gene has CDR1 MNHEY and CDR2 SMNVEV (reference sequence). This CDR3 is CASSGRTGPNSPLHF. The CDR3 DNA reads TGTGCCAGCAGTGGGCGGACAGGACCGAATTCACCCCTCCACTTT.

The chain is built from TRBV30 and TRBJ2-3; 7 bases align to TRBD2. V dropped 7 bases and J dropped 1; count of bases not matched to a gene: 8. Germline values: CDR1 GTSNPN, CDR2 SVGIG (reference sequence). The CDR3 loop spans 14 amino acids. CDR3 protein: CAFSERGGTDTQYF. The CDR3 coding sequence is TGTGCCTTCTCGGAACGGGGGGGCACAGATACGCAGTATTTT.

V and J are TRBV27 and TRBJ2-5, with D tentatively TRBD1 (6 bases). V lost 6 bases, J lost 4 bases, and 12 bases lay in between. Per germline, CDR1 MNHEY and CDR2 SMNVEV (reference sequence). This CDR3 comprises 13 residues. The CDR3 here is CASRDSARETQYF. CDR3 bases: TGTGCCAGCAGGGACAGCGCCCGAGAGACCCAGTACTTC.

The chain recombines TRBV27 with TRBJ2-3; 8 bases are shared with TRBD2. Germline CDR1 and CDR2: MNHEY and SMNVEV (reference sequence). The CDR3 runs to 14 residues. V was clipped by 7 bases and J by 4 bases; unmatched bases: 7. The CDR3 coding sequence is TGTGCCAGCAAGTCGGGGGGGCCCCCAGATACGCAGTATTTT. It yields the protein CASKSGGPPDTQYF.

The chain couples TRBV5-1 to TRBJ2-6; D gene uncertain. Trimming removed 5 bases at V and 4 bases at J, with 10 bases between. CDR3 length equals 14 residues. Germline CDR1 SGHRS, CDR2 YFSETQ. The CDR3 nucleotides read TGCGCCAGCAGTACCCAGTCGGGGGCCAACGTCCTGACTTTC. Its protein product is CASSTQSGANVLTF. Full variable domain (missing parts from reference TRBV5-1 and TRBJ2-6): KAGVTQTPRYLIKTRGQQVTLSCSPISGHRSVSWYQQTPGQGLQFLFEYFSETQRNKGNFPGRFSGRQFSNSRSEMNVSTLELGDSALYLCASSTQSGANVLTFGAGSRLTVL.

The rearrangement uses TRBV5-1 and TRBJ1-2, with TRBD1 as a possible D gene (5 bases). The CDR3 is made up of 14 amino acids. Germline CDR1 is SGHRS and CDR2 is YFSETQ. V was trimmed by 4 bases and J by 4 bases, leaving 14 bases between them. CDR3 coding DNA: TGCGCCAGCAGCCCTGGCGGGGGGTCCTATGGCTACACCTTC. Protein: CASSPGGGSYGYTF.

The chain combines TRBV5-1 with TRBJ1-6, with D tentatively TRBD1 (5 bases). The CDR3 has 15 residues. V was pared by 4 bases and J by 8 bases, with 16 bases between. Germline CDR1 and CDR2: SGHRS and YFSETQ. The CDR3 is CASSLTAGFDSPLHF. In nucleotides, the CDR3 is TGCGCCAGCAGCCTGACAGCGGGATTCGATTCACCCCTCCACTTT.

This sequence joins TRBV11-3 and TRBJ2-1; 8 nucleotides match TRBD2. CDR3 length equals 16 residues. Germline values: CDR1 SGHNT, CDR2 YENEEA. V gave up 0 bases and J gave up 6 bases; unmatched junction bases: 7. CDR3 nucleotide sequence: TGTGCCAGCAGCTTAGATGTCCGGGGGGGGCGCAATGAGCAGTTCTTC. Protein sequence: CASSLDVRGGRNEQFF. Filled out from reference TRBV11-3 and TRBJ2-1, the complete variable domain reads EAGVVQSPRYKIIEKKQPVAFWCNPISGHNTLYWYLQNLGQGPELLIRYENEEAVDDSQLPKDRFSAERLKGVDSTLKIQPAELGDSAVYLCASSLDVRGGRNEQFFGPGTRLTVL.

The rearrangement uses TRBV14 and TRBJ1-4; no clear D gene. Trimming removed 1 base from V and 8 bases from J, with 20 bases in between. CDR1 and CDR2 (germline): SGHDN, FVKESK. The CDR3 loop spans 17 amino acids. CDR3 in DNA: TGTGCCAGCAGCCAAGTTCCCGACGGGTCTAGGGAGGAAAAACTGTTTTTT. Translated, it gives CASSQVPDGSREEKLFF.

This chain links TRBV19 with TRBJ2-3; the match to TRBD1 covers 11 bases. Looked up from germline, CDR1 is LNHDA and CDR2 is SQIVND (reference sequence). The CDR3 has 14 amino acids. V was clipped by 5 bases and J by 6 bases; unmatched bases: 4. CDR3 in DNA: TGTGCCAGTAGTTGGACAGGGGGCGTGGATACGCAGTATTTT. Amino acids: CASSWTGGVDTQYF.